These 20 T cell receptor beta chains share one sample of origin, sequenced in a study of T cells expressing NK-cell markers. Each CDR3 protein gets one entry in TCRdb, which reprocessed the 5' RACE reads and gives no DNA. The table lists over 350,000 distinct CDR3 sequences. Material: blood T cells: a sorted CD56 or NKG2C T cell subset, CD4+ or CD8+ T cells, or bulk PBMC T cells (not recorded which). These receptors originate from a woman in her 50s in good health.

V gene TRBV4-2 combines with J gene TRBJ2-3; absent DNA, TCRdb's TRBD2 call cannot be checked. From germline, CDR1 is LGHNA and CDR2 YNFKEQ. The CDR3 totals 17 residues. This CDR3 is CASSQVPGTTSTDTQYF.

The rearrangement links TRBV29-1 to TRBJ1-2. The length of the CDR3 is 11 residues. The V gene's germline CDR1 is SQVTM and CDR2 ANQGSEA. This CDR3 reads CSVLGRVGYTF.

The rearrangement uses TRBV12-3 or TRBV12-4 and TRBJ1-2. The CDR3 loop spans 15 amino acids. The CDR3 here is CASSLKARPNYGYTF.

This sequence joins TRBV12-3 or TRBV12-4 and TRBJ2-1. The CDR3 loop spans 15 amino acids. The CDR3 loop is CASSTSISSYNEQFF.

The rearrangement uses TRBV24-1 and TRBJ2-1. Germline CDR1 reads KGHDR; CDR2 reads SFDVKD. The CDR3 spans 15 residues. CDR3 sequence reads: CATSDLGLQQSEQFF.

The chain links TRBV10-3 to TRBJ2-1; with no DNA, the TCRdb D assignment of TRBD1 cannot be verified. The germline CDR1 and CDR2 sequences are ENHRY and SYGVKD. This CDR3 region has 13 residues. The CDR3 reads CATRGGRGNEQFF.

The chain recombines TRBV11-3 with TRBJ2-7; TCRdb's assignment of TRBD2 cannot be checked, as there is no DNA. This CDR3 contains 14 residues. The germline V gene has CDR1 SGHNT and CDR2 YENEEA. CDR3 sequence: CASSLKSQGREQYF.

CDR3 in amino acids: CSARDSRGLAFNEQFF. The J gene is TRBJ2-1, the V gene TRBV20-1; TCRdb lists TRBD2, though no DNA is available to test this call. Per the germline V gene, CDR1 is DFQATT and CDR2 is SNEGSKA (reference sequence). CDR3 length equals 16 residues.

CDR3 protein: CASSPLTPSSGANVLTF. V usage is TRBV3-1 and J usage is TRBJ2-6. This CDR3 is 17 amino acids long. CDR1 and CDR2 from the germline V gene are LGHDT and YNNKEL (reference sequence).

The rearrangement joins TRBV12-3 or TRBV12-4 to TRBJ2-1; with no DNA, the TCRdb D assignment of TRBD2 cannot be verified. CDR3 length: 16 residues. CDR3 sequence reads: CASSFIGLAGVVEQFF.

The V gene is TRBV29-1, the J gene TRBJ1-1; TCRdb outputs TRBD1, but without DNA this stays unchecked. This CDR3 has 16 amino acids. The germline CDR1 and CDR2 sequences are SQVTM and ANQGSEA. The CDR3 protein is CSVGGQAQALNTEAFF.

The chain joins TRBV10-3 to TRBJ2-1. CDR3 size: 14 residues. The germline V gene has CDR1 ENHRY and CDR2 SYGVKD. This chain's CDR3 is CATKRGSSDNEQFF.

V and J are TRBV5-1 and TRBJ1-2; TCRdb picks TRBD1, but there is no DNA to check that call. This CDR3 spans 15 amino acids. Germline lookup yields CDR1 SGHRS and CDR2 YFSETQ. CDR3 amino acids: CASSLAQGSLHGYTF.

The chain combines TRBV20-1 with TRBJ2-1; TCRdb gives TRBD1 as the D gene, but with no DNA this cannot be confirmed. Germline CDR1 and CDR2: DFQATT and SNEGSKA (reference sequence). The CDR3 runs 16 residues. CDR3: CSAPGITGSSYNEQFF.

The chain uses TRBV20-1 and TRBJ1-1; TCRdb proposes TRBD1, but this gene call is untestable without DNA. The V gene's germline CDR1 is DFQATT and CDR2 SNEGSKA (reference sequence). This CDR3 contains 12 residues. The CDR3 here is CSAPGLNTEAFF.

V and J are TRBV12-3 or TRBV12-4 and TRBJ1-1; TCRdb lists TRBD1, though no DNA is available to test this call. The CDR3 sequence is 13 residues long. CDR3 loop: CASSFGAQGEAFF.

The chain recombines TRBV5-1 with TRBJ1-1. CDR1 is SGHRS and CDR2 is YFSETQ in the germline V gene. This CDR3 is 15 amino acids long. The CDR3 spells CASSLIGVGNTEAFF.

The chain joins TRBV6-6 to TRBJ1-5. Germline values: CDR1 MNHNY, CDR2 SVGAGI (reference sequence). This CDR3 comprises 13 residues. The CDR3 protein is CASSYVGNQPQHF.

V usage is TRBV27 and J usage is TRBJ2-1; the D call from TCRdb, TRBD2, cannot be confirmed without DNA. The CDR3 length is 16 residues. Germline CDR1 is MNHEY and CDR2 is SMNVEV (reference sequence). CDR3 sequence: CASSPLLAASYNEQFF.

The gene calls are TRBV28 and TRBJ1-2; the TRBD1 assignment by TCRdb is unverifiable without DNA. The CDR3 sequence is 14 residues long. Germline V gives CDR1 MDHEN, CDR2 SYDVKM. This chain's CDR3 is CASSRDRVLYGYTF.